These T cell receptor beta chains were read from a single sample in a study of cytomegalovirus exposure and HLA in healthy donors. The assay was immunoSEQ multiplex PCR, and TCRdb's table has in-frame clones only and misses some. This sample carries about 130,000 clones, with 1.5% to 2% going to the ten biggest clones. The sequenced sample consisted of PBMCs. The source of these receptors is a woman in her sixties in good health and CMV-seronegative. The CDR3 runs from the conserved cysteine through the conserved F or W. The D gene is left open where the match is weak.

TRBJ1-4 | NA | TRBV6-5 | CASSYVPHNEKLFF | TGTGCCAGCAGTTACGTCCCCCATAATGAAAAACTGTTTTTT
TRBJ2-1 | TRBD2 | TRBV5-1 | CASSLGTSNEQFF | TGCGCCAGCAGCTTGGGGACTAGCAATGAGCAGTTCTTC
TRBJ2-7 | TRBD2 | TRBV18 | CASSPGTTTYEQYF | TGTGCCAGCTCACCCGGGACTACCACCTACGAGCAGTACTTC
TRBJ2-7 | NA | TRBV18 | CASSPDREQYF | TGTGCCAGCTCGCCCGACAGAGAGCAGTACTTC
TRBJ2-7 | TRBD2 | TRBV4-2 | CASSQGLAGGDSYEQYF | TGTGCCAGCAGCCAGGGGTTAGCGGGAGGGGACTCCTACGAGCAGTACTTC
TRBJ1-1 | TRBD1 | TRBV25-1 | CASTRQGQRNTEAFF | TGTGCCAGCACCCGACAGGGGCAAAGGAACACTGAAGCTTTCTTT
TRBJ1-2 | NA | TRBV27 | CASSLSGGANYGYTF | TGTGCCAGCAGTTTATCGGGGGGGGCTAACTATGGCTACACCTTC
TRBJ1-4 | TRBD1 | TRBV4-1 | CASSQDGTAKSATNEKLFF | TGCGCCAGCAGCCAGGACGGGACAGCAAAATCTGCAACTAATGAAAAACTGTTTTTT
TRBJ1-1 | NA | TRBV7-9 | CASSLSFAGPTEAFF | TGTGCCAGCAGCTTATCTTTTGCGGGGCCCACTGAAGCTTTCTTT
TRBJ2-3 | TRBD1 | TRBV5-8 | CASSLPGQGVVAQYF | TGTGCCAGCAGCTTACCGGGACAGGGGGTTGTGGCGCAGTATTTT
TRBJ1-2 | TRBD1 | TRBV4-1 | CASSQDALRDRGPLYGYTF | TGCGCCAGCAGCCAAGATGCCCTGCGGGACAGGGGCCCCCTCTATGGCTACACCTTC
TRBJ1-6 | TRBD1 | TRBV7-9 | CASSSGDSYNSPLHF | TGTGCCAGCAGCTCCGGGGACAGTTATAATTCACCCCTCCACTTT
TRBJ2-3 | TRBD2 | TRBV7-2 | CASSLVAGVTDTQYF | TGTGCCAGCAGCTTAGTCGCGGGAGTCACAGATACGCAGTATTTT
TRBJ1-1 | NA | TRBV7-9 | CASSGGGNTEAFF | TGTGCCAGCAGCGGCGGGGGAAACACTGAAGCTTTCTTT
TRBJ2-2 | NA | TRBV2 | CASSEAIGGSLNTGELFF | TGTGCCAGCAGTGAAGCGATAGGCGGTAGCCTGAACACCGGGGAGCTGTTTTTT
TRBJ1-2 | TRBD1 | TRBV9 | CASSVGPGGGGYTF | TGTGCCAGCAGCGTAGGGCCAGGGGGCGGTGGCTACACCTTC
TRBJ1-1 | NA | TRBV5-4 | CASSPPTTGLGAEAFF | TGTGCCAGCAGCCCCCCCACCACAGGGTTGGGCGCTGAAGCTTTCTTT
TRBJ1-1 | TRBD1 | TRBV6-4 | CASTNRGGRSTEAFF | TGTGCCAGCACTAACAGGGGGGGTAGGAGCACTGAAGCTTTCTTT
TRBJ2-1 | TRBD1 | TRBV5-1 | CASREAGQGLNEQFF | TGCGCCAGCAGAGAAGCGGGACAGGGGTTAAATGAGCAGTTCTTC
TRBJ2-5 | TRBD2 | TRBV7-3 | CASSLNGGWGGETQYF | TGTGCCAGCAGCTTAAACGGAGGGTGGGGGGGAGAGACCCAGTACTTC
TRBJ1-1 | TRBD1 | TRBV5-1 | CASSGTGGTEAFF | TGCGCCAGCAGCGGGACAGGGGGCACTGAAGCTTTCTTT
TRBJ1-1 | NA | TRBV6-1 | CASTPLMLNTEAFF | TGTGCCAGCACCCCACTCATGCTGAACACTGAAGCTTTCTTT
TRBJ1-6 | NA | TRBV5-6 | CASSLGRRGGNSPLHF | TGTGCCAGCAGCTTGGGACGGCGGGGAGGAAATTCACCCCTCCACTTT
TRBJ2-1 | TRBD2 | TRBV5-1 | CASSRAGGELWDEQFF | TGCGCCAGCAGCCGAGCTGGGGGGGAGCTGTGGGATGAGCAGTTCTTC
TRBJ2-1 | TRBD1 | TRBV5-1 | CASSLLQGMRLDNEQFF | TGCGCCAGCAGCTTGTTACAGGGGATGAGGTTGGACAATGAGCAGTTCTTC
TRBJ1-1 | NA | TRBV11-2 | CASSSWGRGTEAFF | TGTGCCAGCAGCTCATGGGGTCGGGGCACTGAAGCTTTCTTT
TRBJ2-7 | TRBD1 | TRBV28 | CASSIRGTGAYEQYF | TGTGCCAGCAGTATCCGGGGGACAGGGGCCTACGAGCAGTACTTC